This T cell receptor beta chain was recorded in a study of blood T cells in healthy people across ages. Study outcomes and limitations: Changes seen in expanded clonotypes were possibly confounded by donor CMV status left unknown.

It was about 9.4 milliliters of peripheral blood that were drawn from each donor. This clonotype was seen once. As yet, its antigen is unknown. Then a second PCR, running roughly 7 to 11 cycles, was carried out with a sample-barcoded 5' primer and a J-beta primer mix. TCRdb re-analysed the 5' RACE reads in MiXCR, keeping a single row per CDR3 protein. Among hundreds of thousands of distinct CDR3 sequences listed, 55% to 70% were seen once. With 0 bases clipped from V and 2 bases from J, the junction kept 17 bases outside the gene matches. CDR3 length: 20 amino acids. From germline, CDR1 is SGHRS and CDR2 YFSETQ.

The sequence came from a man aged 30-40 years in good health. The sequenced material came from blood. The chain employs TRBV5-1 and TRBJ2-7, with 10 bases matching TRBD1. In nucleotides, the CDR3 is TGCGCCAGCAGCTTGGCCGCTGGGACAGGGGTAAGCGGAGGGGCCTACGAGCAGTACTTC. It specifies CASSLAAGTGVSGGAYEQYF.